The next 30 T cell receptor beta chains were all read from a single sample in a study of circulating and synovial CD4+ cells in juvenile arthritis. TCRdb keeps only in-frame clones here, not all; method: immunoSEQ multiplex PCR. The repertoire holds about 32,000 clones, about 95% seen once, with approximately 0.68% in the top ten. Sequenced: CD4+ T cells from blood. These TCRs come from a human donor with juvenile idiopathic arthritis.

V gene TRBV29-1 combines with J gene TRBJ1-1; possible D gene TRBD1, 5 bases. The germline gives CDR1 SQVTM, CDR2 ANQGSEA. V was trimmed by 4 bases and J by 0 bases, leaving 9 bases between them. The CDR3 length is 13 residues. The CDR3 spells CSVGGIMNTEAFF. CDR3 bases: TGCAGCGTTGGGGGCATCATGAACACTGAAGCTTTCTTT.

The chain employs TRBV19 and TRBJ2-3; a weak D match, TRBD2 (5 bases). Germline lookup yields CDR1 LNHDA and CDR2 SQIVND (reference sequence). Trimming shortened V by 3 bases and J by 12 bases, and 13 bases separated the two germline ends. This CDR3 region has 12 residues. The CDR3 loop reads CASSMAPEGQYF. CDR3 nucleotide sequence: TGTGCCAGTAGTATGGCGCCCGAGGGCCAGTATTTT.

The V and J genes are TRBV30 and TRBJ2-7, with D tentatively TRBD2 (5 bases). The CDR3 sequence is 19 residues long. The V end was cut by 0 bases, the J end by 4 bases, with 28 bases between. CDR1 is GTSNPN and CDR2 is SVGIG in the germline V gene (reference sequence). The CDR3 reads CAWSVLSVSPSPIPYEQYF. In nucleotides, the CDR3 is TGTGCCTGGAGTGTACTATCAGTGAGTCCTAGCCCCATTCCTTACGAGCAGTACTTC.

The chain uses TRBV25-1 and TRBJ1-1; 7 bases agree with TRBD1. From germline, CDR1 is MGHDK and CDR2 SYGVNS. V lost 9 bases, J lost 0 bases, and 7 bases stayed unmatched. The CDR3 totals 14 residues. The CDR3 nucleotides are TGTGCCAGTAGGCCGGGACAGATGAACACTGAAGCTTTCTTT. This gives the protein CASRPGQMNTEAFF.

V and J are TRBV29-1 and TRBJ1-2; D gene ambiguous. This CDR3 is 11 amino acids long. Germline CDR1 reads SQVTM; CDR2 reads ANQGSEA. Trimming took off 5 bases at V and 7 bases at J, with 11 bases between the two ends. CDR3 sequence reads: CSVSWGGGYTF. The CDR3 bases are TGCAGCGTTTCCTGGGGAGGTGGCTACACCTTC.

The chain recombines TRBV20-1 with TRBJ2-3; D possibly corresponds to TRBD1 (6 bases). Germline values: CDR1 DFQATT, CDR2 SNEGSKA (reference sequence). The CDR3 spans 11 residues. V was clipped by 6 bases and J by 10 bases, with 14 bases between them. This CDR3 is CSASRQDAQYF. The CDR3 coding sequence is TGCAGTGCCTCCCGACAGGATGCGCAGTATTTT.

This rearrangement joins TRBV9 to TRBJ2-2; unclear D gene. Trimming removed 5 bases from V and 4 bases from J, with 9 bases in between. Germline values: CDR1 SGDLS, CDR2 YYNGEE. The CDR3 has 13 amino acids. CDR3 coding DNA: TGTGCCAGCAGTCCTTTCTCCACCGGGGAGCTGTTTTTT. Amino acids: CASSPFSTGELFF.

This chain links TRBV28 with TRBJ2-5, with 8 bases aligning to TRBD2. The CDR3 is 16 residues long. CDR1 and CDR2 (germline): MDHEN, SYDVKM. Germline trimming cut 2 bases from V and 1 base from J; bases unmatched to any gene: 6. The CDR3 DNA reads TGTGCCAGCAGTTTAAGTGGTAGCGGGACCCAAGAGACCCAGTACTTC. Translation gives CASSLSGSGTQETQYF.

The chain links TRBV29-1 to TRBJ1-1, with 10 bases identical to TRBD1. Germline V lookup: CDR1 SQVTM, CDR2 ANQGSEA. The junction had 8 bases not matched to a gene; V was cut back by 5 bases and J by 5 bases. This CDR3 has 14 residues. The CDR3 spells CSVTRTGGKTEAFF. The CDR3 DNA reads TGCAGCGTTACACGGACAGGGGGGAAAACTGAAGCTTTCTTT.

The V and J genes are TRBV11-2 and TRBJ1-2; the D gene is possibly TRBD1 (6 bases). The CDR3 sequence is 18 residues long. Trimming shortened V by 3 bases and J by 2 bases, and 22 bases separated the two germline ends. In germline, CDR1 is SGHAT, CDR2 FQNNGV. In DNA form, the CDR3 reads TGTGCCAGCAGCTTTAGGGGAGGGGGAAGGTATGGGAACTATGGCTACACCTTC. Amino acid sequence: CASSFRGGGRYGNYGYTF. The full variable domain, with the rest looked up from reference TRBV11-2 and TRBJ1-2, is EAGVAQSPRYKIIEKRQSVAFWCNPISGHATLYWYQQILGQGPKLLIQFQNNGVVDDSQLPKDRFSAERLKGVDSTLKIQPAKLEDSAVYLCASSFRGGGRYGNYGYTFGSGTRLTVV.

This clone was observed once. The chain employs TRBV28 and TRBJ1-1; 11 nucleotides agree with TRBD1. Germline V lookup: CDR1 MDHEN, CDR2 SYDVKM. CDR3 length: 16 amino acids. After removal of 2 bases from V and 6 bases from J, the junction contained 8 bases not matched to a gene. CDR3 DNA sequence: TGTGCCAGCAGTTTAAAAGGACAGGGGGCGTTCGCTGAAGCTTTCTTT. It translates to CASSLKGQGAFAEAFF.

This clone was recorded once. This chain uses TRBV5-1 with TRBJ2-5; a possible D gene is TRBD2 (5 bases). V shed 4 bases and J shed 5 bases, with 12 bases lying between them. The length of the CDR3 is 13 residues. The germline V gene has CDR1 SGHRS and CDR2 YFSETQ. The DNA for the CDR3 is TGCGCCAGCAGCAGGCGGGTCGGGGAGACCCAGTACTTC. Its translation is CASSRRVGETQYF.

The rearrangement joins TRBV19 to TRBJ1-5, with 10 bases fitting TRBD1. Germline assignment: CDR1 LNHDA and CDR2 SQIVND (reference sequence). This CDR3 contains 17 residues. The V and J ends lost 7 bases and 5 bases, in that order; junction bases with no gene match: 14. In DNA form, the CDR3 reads TGTGCCAGTAACCCGTGGGACAGGGGAGGAGGAGATCAGCCCCAGCATTTT. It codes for CASNPWDRGGGDQPQHF.

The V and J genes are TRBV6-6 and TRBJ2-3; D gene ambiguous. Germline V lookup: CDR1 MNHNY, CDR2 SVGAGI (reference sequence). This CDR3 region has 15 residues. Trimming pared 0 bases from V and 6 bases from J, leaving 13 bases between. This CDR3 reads CASSYSILPADTQYF. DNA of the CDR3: TGTGCCAGCAGTTACTCGATCTTGCCTGCGGATACGCAGTATTTT.

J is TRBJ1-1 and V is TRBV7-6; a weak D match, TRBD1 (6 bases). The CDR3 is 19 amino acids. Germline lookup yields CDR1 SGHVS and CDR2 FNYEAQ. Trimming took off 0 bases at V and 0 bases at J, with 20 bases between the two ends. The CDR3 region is CASSLAWGGAAEMNTEAFF. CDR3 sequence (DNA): TGTGCCAGCAGCTTAGCTTGGGGGGGGGCCGCGGAAATGAACACTGAAGCTTTCTTT.

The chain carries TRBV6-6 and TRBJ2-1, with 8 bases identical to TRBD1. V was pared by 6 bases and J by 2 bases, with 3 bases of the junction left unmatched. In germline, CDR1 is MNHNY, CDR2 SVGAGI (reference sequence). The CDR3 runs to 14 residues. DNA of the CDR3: TGTGCCAGCAGCGGGACAGGAGCCTACAATGAGCAGTTCTTC. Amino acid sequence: CASSGTGAYNEQFF.

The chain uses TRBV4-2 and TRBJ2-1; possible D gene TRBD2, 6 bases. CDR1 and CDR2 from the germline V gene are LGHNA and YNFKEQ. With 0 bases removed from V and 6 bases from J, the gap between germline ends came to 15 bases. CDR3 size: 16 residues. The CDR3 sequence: CASSQDPGGRRNEQFF. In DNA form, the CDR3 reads TGTGCCAGCAGCCAAGATCCCGGGGGACGGCGCAATGAGCAGTTCTTC.

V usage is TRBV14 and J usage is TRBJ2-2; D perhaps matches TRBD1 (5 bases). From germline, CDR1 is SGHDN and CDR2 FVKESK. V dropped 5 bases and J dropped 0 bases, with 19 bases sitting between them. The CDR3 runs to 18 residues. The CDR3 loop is CASSARPRQFSNTGELFF. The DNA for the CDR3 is TGTGCCAGCAGCGCCCGACCCCGACAGTTTTCGAACACCGGGGAGCTGTTTTTT.

CDR3 region: CASSMLPGRSSPLHF. As DNA, the CDR3 is TGTGCCAGTAGTATGCTTCCTGGCAGAAGTTCACCCCTCCACTTT. This chain connects TRBV19 to TRBJ1-6; D not resolved. V gave up 3 bases and J gave up 9 bases, with 15 bases separating them. The germline gives CDR1 LNHDA, CDR2 SQIVND (reference sequence). The CDR3 has 15 residues.

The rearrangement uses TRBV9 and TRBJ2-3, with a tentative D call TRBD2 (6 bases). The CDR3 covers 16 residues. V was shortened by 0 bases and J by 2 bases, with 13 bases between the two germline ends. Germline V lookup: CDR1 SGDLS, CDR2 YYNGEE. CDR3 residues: CASSVAGRTNTDTQYF. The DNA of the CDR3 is TGTGCCAGCAGCGTAGCAGGGAGGACCAACACAGATACGCAGTATTTT.

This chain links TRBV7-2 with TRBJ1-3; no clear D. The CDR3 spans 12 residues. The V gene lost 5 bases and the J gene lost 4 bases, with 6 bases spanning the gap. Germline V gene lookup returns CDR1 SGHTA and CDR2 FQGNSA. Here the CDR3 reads CASSRSGNTIYF. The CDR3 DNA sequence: TGTGCCAGCAGCCGGAGCGGAAACACCATATATTTT.

CDR3 nucleotides: TGTGCCTGGAGGGGGGACAGGGGCCAAGAGACCCAGTACTTC. It translates to CAWRGDRGQETQYF. V is TRBV30 and J is TRBJ2-5; 10 nucleotides line up with TRBD1. Unmatched junction bases numbered 2, after V lost 3 bases and J lost 1 base. The CDR3 totals 14 residues. CDR1 and CDR2 from the germline V gene are GTSNPN and SVGIG (reference sequence).

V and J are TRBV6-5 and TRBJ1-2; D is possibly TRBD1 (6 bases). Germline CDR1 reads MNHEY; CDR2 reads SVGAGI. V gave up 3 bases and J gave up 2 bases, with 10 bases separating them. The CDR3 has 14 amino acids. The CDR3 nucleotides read TGTGCCAGCAGTTATACCGACAGGAACTATGGCTACACCTTC. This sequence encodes CASSYTDRNYGYTF.

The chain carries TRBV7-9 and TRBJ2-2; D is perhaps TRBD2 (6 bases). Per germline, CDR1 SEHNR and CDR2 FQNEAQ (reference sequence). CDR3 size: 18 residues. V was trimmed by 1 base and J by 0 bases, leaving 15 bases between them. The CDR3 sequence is CASSLGLGGISNTGELFF. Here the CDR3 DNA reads TGTGCCAGCAGCTTAGGTTTAGGAGGGATCTCGAACACCGGGGAGCTGTTTTTT. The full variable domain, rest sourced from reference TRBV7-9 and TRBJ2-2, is DTGVSQNPRHKITKRGQNVTFRCDPISEHNRLYWYRQTLGQGPEFLTYFQNEAQLEKSRLLSDRFSAERPKGSFSTLEIQRTEQGDSAMYLCASSLGLGGISNTGELFFGEGSRLTVL.

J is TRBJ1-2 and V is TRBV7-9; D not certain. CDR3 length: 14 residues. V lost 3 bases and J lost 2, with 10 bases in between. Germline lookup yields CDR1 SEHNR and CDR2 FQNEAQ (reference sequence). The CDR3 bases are TGTGCCAGCAGCTTTTTTATCGGGAACTATGGCTACACCTTC. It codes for CASSFFIGNYGYTF. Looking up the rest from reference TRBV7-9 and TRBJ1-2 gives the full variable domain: DTGVSQNPRHKITKRGQNVTFRCDPISEHNRLYWYRQTLGQGPEFLTYFQNEAQLEKSRLLSDRFSAERPKGSFSTLEIQRTEQGDSAMYLCASSFFIGNYGYTFGSGTRLTVV.

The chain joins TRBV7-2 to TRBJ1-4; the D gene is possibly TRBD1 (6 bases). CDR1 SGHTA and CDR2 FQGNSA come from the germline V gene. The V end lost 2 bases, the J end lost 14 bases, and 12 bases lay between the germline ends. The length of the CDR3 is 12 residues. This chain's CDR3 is CASSLNNRDLFF. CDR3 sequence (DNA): TGTGCCAGCAGCTTAAATAACAGGGACCTGTTTTTT.

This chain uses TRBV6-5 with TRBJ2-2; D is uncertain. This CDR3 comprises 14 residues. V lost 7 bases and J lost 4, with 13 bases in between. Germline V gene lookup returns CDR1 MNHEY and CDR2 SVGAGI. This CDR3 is CASKVEAPTGELFF. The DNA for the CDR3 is TGTGCCAGCAAGGTAGAGGCGCCCACCGGGGAGCTGTTTTTT.

CDR3 nucleotides: TGTGCCAGCTCCCCGAGACAGGGGGAAAAACTGTTTTTT. Its translation is CASSPRQGEKLFF. The chain joins TRBV18 to TRBJ1-4; TRBD1 aligns across 8 bases. The CDR3 covers 13 residues. After removal of 6 bases from V and 8 bases from J, the junction contained 5 bases not matched to a gene. Germline V CDR1 and CDR2: KGHSH, LQKENI.

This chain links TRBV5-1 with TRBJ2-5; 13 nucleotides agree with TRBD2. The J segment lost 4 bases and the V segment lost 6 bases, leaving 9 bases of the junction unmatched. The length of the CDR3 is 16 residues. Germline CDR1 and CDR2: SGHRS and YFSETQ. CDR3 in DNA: TGCGCCAGCATCGAACTAGCGGGAGGGCCGGGAGAGACCCAGTACTTC. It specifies CASIELAGGPGETQYF.

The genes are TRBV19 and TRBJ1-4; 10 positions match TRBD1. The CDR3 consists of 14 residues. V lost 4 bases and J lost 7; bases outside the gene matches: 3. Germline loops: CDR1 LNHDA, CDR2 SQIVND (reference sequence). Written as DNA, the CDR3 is TGTGCCAGTAGTACGACAGGGGGCGGTGAAAAACTGTTTTTT. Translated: CASSTTGGGEKLFF.